A selection of T cell receptor beta chains follows, all from one sample in a study of blood T cell repertoires in COVID-19. Produced via immunoSEQ multiplex PCR; TCRdb's table is partial and in-frame only. The sample holds about 280,000 clones, approximately 85% seen once. The specimen sequenced was peripheral blood. The receptor source for this set is a man between 18 and 35 years old with active or convalescent COVID-19. The CDR3 runs from the conserved cysteine through the conserved F or W.

j_call | cdr3_length | v_call | cdr3_aa
TRBJ1-2 | 14 | TRBV13 | CASSYSAVSYGYTF
TRBJ2-7 | 16 | TRBV9 | CASSVEGTGLSYEQYF
TRBJ1-1 | 16 | TRBV27 | CASSPTTGMEVTEAFF
TRBJ1-4 | 14 | TRBV7-2 | CASSSTREGEKLFF
TRBJ1-3 | 16 | TRBV6-2/TRBV6-3 | CASSSTKGASGNTIYF
TRBJ2-1 | 13 | TRBV5-4 | CASSATGFNEQFF
TRBJ1-2 | 17 | TRBV12-5 | CASGWGFGVSAYYGYTF
TRBJ2-7 | 12 | TRBV5-1 | CASSQDRTGEYF
TRBJ1-1 | 12 | TRBV9 | CASSRGQNEAFF
TRBJ2-7 | 17 | TRBV7-2 | CASSLSSSGGATFEQYF
TRBJ1-2 | 15 | TRBV6-5 | CASAGDRGLDYGYTF
TRBJ1-5 | 14 | TRBV19 | CASSIWGRNQPQHF
TRBJ1-2 | 13 | TRBV5-4 | CASSLTGEYGYTF
TRBJ1-2 | 14 | TRBV14 | CASSQGGQFYGYTF
TRBJ1-5 | 14 | TRBV9 | CASSDRDRAQPQHF
TRBJ2-7 | 14 | TRBV19 | CASSMTGSSYEQYF
TRBJ1-6 | 14 | TRBV5-1 | CASSQGSDNSPLHF
TRBJ1-1 | 14 | TRBV4-1 | CASSQVRDFTEAFF
TRBJ1-2 | 15 | TRBV9 | CASSAPGQGTYGYTF
TRBJ1-5 | 11 | TRBV6-5 | CASEWSQPQHF
TRBJ1-2 | 12 | TRBV6-5 | CASRAAVYGYTF
TRBJ1-3 | 15 | TRBV5-1 | CASSWGQSSGNTIYF
TRBJ2-5 | 16 | TRBV11-3 | CASSLGRSGYQETQYF
TRBJ2-7 | 13 | TRBV2 | CASRGQGPYEQYF
TRBJ1-3 | 13 | TRBV29-1 | CSATGGSGNTIYF
TRBJ1-2 | 17 | TRBV11-2 | CASRQPGRGPPNYGYTF
TRBJ1-2 | 15 | TRBV19 | CASSIDAPGQRDYTF
TRBJ2-5 | 14 | TRBV10-3 | CAISDAGEGETQYF
TRBJ2-5 | 13 | TRBV3-1/TRBV3-2 | CASSQGGGLTQYF
TRBJ2-2 | 18 | TRBV14 | CASSQGQGNVLDTGELFF
TRBJ2-5 | 18 | TRBV7-6 | CASSLVPRGGMVAETQYF
TRBJ1-3 | 13 | TRBV2 | CASRQVSGNTIYF
TRBJ1-3 | 16 | TRBV7-9 | CASSLAVDSSGNTIYF
TRBJ1-2 | 13 | TRBV5-1 | CASSLTGRNGYTF
TRBJ2-4 | 13 | TRBV14 | CASSGDRGSFQYF
TRBJ2-1 | 15 | TRBV11-2 | CASSLVGGGGNEQFF
TRBJ1-5 | 13 | TRBV10-2 | CASRVGSNQPQHF
TRBJ2-5 | 15 | TRBV2 | CASSEARGGAETQYF
TRBJ2-5 | 16 | TRBV7-2 | CASTLLGLAVQETQYF
TRBJ1-2 | 13 | TRBV27 | CASRSGANYGYTF
TRBJ1-1 | 14 | TRBV12-5 | CASGLTGGRSEAFF
TRBJ1-1 | 13 | TRBV5-4 | CASSLDPLEEAFF
TRBJ2-5 | 15 | TRBV15 | CATSRAPGVQETQYF
TRBJ1-4 | 13 | TRBV7-2 | CASGPGFGEKLFF
TRBJ2-5 | 15 | TRBV27 | CASSLSSGGGETQYF
TRBJ1-5 | 13 | TRBV6-2/TRBV6-3 | CASSLQGSQPQHF
TRBJ2-7 | 16 | TRBV9 | CASSVAGQGAIYEQYF
TRBJ2-5 | 11 | TRBV6-1 | CASSEGRTQYF
TRBJ2-3 | 13 | TRBV5-1 | CASSLYLTDTQYF
TRBJ2-1 | 14 | TRBV6-1 | CASSESGSWDEQFF
TRBJ2-1 | 18 | TRBV30 | CAWSVRASGGRSYNEQFF
TRBJ2-5 | 15 | TRBV27 | CASTPSGGFQETQYF
TRBJ2-5 | 17 | TRBV5-1 | CASSLAPGTGRQETQYF
TRBJ1-4 | 14 | TRBV6-2/TRBV6-3 | CASSPTGSGEKLFF